A selection of T cell receptor beta chains follows, all from one sample in a study of blood T cell repertoires in COVID-19. The table came from immunoSEQ multiplex PCR; TCRdb's copy has only in-frame clones and leaves some out. Of approximately 75,000 clones in the sample, under 80% were seen once. Sequenced sample: peripheral blood. The receptors shown here come from a human donor with acute or convalescent COVID-19. The donor label of this sample is uncertain. Both conserved end residues are part of each CDR3. Each record gives: clone size, J gene, V gene, D gene, CDR3 DNA, CDR3 protein. The D gene is left open where the match is weak. Rows may omit the clone size; those that give it use once, few, many or a size class.

>NA|TRBJ2-3|TRBV19|NA
TGTGCCAGTCGGGAACTACTCACGTATACGCAGTATTTT
CASRELLTYTQYF
>NA|TRBJ2-1|TRBV5-1|TRBD2
TGCGCCAGCAGCTGGAGGACTAGCGGGAGGGGCAATGAGCAGTTCTTC
CASSWRTSGRGNEQFF
>NA|TRBJ2-7|TRBV4-2|NA
TGTGCCAGCAGACAGGGTCTAGTTGGGCTCTACGAGCAGTACTTC
CASRQGLVGLYEQYF
>NA|TRBJ2-1|TRBV7-2|TRBD2
TGTGCCAGCAGGTACCCGGGGGGCTCCTACAATGAGCAGTTCTTC
CASRYPGGSYNEQFF
>NA|TRBJ2-1|TRBV5-1|NA
TGCGCCAGCAACCAATTAGGGGGCAATGAGCAGTTCTTC
CASNQLGGNEQFF
>NA|TRBJ2-1|TRBV2|NA
TGTGCCAGCAGTGAACTAGCCGCCCCCGGCAATGAGCAGTTCTTC
CASSELAAPGNEQFF
>few|TRBJ1-1|TRBV5-1|NA
TGCGCCAGCAGCTTGGCTGGTGAGGAAGCTTTCTTT
CASSLAGEEAFF
>NA|TRBJ1-1|TRBV11-2|NA
TGTGCCAGCAGCTTAGGGTTGGTCGGGGTCGCTGAAGCTTTCTTT
CASSLGLVGVAEAFF
>NA|TRBJ2-7|TRBV6-2/TRBV6-3|NA
TGTGCCAGCAGTTGGGGAGCGCGGCAGGTGGAGCAGTACTTC
CASSWGARQVEQYF
>NA|TRBJ1-6|TRBV6-6|NA
TGTGCCAGCAGTTACCGGGTTCGGGATTCACCCCTCCACTTT
CASSYRVRDSPLHF
>NA|TRBJ2-1|TRBV19|NA
TGTGCCTCTTGGGGGGGCCTATACAATGAGCAGTTCTTC
CASWGGLYNEQFF
>NA|TRBJ1-3|TRBV5-1|TRBD1
TGCGCCAGCAGCGCACAGGGGGTCTCTGGAAACACCATATATTTT
CASSAQGVSGNTIYF
>few|TRBJ1-2|TRBV19|NA
TGTGCCAGTAGTATAGGGCAGGCAGGGCGCATTGGCTACACCTTC
CASSIGQAGRIGYTF
>NA|TRBJ2-3|TRBV4-2|NA
TGTGCCAGCAGCAGCGTCACCACAGATACGCAGTATTTT
CASSSVTTDTQYF
>few|TRBJ1-2|TRBV4-1|TRBD1
TGCGCCAGCACTCTACAGGGGGCGAGAGACCCTAACTATGGCTACACCTTC
CASTLQGARDPNYGYTF
>NA|TRBJ2-5|TRBV4-1|NA
TGCGCCAGCAGCCTCCTCCCAGGAGAGACCCAGTACTTC
CASSLLPGETQYF
>NA|TRBJ1-4|TRBV6-1|NA
TGTGCCAGCAGTGAAGCCCCAGGGGAAAAACTGTTTTTT
CASSEAPGEKLFF
>NA|TRBJ2-3|TRBV27|TRBD2
TGTGCCAGCAGTTTGGATACGAGGACGGGGGGGCTGGTAACAGATACGCAGTATTTT
CASSLDTRTGGLVTDTQYF
>NA|TRBJ2-2|TRBV6-5|NA
TGTGCCACCCAAAAACCAGGGGCCGGGGAGCTGTTTTTT
CATQKPGAGELFF
>NA|TRBJ2-1|TRBV5-1|TRBD1
TGCGCCAGCAGCCAAACCGGGACAGGATACAATGAGCAGTTCTTC
CASSQTGTGYNEQFF
>NA|TRBJ2-4|TRBV11-2|NA
TGTGCCAGCAGCTTAAACCTTCGCGGGGCCAAAAACATTCAGTACTTC
CASSLNLRGAKNIQYF
>NA|TRBJ2-7|TRBV6-5|TRBD2
TGTGCCAGCAGTCGGGGGGGCCTCTCCTACGAGCAGTACTTC
CASSRGGLSYEQYF
>NA|TRBJ2-3|TRBV7-2|NA
TGTGCCAGCAGCCCTACCGGGACTGCTCAAAGGCAGTATTTT
CASSPTGTAQRQYF
>NA|TRBJ2-3|TRBV11-2|TRBD1
TGTGCCAGCAGCTTAGCAAGGGACAGGGGAGAGACAGATACGCAGTATTTT
CASSLARDRGETDTQYF
>NA|TRBJ1-1|TRBV3-1/TRBV3-2|NA
TGTGCCAGCAACCGTCAGGGGCTGGTAGCTTTCTTT
CASNRQGLVAFF
>NA|TRBJ2-1|TRBV6-1|TRBD1
TGTGCCAGCACTCCGGGACAGGGTGTGAATGAGCAGTTCTTC
CASTPGQGVNEQFF
>NA|TRBJ2-1|TRBV6-1|NA
TGTGCCAGCAGTGGTGGGGGGGCGGATTTTTTCGATGAGCAGTTCTTC
CASSGGGADFFDEQFF
>NA|TRBJ1-5|TRBV28|TRBD1
TGTGCCAGCAGTTCCTTACAGGGGTTGCAGCCCCAGCATTTT
CASSSLQGLQPQHF
>few|TRBJ2-3|TRBV6-7|NA
TGTGCCAGCAGTTTCGGACAGCCGGATAGCACAGATACGCAGTATTTT
CASSFGQPDSTDTQYF